These 30 T cell receptor beta chains were sequenced from one sample in a study of T cell clonality in common variable immunodeficiency. Points from the study as a whole: Reportedly, TCR beta sequences from common variable immunodeficiency showed fewer deletions and N-nucleotide insertions.

The method was immunoSEQ multiplex PCR; TCRdb's version includes in-frame clones alone and lacks a portion of them. Captured here are just under 20,000 clones, none seen once; the top ten comprise over 2%. The antigens for these receptors are not known. The sample consisted of peripheral blood mononuclear cells. The receptors derive from a human donor with common variable immunodeficiency.

In regard to this clone: The read stops 3 residues short of the end of the CDR3; the missing end is completed from the germline J gene. The chain is built from TRBV6-1 and TRBJ1-4, with TRBD1 matching over 7 bases. This CDR3 has 13 residues. The trim removed 4 bases at V and 5 bases at J, leaving 1 base unmatched. Germline CDR1 reads MNHNS; CDR2 reads SASEGT. The CDR3 loop is CASSVTGNEKLFF. The part of the CDR3 DNA that was read is TGTGCCAGCAGTGTGACAGGGAATGAAAAA.

In its sample, this clone was seen many times. Sequencing ends 3 residues short of the CDR3 end; the germline J gene provides the rest. The V and J genes are TRBV6-2 or TRBV6-3 and TRBJ1-5; D is unresolved. The CDR3 extends over 13 amino acids. In germline, CDR1 is MNHEY, CDR2 SVGEGT. V lost 4 bases and J lost 0, with 4 bases in between. The CDR3 is CASSFNSNQPQHF. Incomplete CDR3 DNA: TGTGCCAGCAGTTTCAATAGCAATCAGCCC.

This clone was observed at least ten times. The CDR3 is cut off 3 residues early in the read; its end comes from the germline J gene. The chain joins TRBV20-1 to TRBJ2-6, with 7 bases identical to TRBD1. This CDR3 region has 16 residues. J was trimmed by 1 base and V by 1 base; bases with no gene match: 4. Germline V CDR1 and CDR2: DFQATT, SNEGSKA (reference sequence). This chain's CDR3 is CSARGQGESGANVLTF. The sequenced part of the CDR3 DNA is TGCAGTGCTAGAGGGCAGGGGGAGTCTGGGGCCAACGTC.

With respect to this clone: The read ends 3 residues early relative to the CDR3; the germline J gene fills the gap. J is TRBJ2-7 and V is TRBV7-2, with no clear D. This CDR3 comprises 13 residues. V was cut by 3 bases and J by 6 bases, with 12 bases left in between. Germline V CDR1 and CDR2: SGHTA, FQGNSA. CDR3 sequence: CASSFGNSGEQYF. The covered CDR3 bases are TGTGCCAGCAGCTTTGGCAATTCGGGCGAG.

This clone was seen repeatedly, ten times or more. The sequenced fragment ends 3 residues before the CDR3 boundary, so the rest is inferred from the germline J gene. The chain recombines TRBV7-9 with TRBJ1-4; 10 positions agree with TRBD1. There are 13 residues in the CDR3. V shed 6 bases and J 5 bases; nucleotides not matched to a gene: 0. Germline-derived CDR1 and CDR2 are SEHNR and FQNEAQ (reference sequence). The CDR3 sequence: CASRDRGNEKLFF. The DNA read from the CDR3 is TGTGCCAGCAGGGACAGGGGGAATGAAAAA.

This clone was counted at least ten times. The read ends 3 residues shy of where the CDR3 ends; the end is completed using the germline J gene. The V and J genes are TRBV2 and TRBJ2-2; 8 bases map to TRBD2. The CDR3 runs 16 residues. The V gene end was trimmed by 3 bases and the J gene end by 6 bases; junction bases not matched to a gene: 9. The germline CDR1 and CDR2 sequences are SNHLY and FYNNEI. The CDR3 spells CASSDEGREEAGELFF. CDR3 bases read: TGTGCCAGCAGTGATGAAGGGCGGGAGGAGGCCGGGGAG. The full variable domain, completed using reference TRBV2 and TRBJ2-2, is EPEVTQTPSHQVTQMGQEVILRCVPISNHLYFYWYRQILGQKVEFLVSFYNNEISEKSEIFDDQFSVERPDGSNFTLKIRSTKLEDSAMYFCASSDEGREEAGELFFGEGSRLTVL.

This clone was recorded many times. The sequenced fragment ends 3 residues before the CDR3 boundary, so the rest is inferred from the germline J gene. The J gene is TRBJ2-2, the V gene TRBV19; perhaps TRBD2 as D (5 bases). This CDR3 has 14 amino acids. Germline CDR1 and CDR2: LNHDA and SQIVND (reference sequence). The germline V and J ends were trimmed by 5 bases and 9 bases, with 16 bases remaining between them. CDR3 protein: CASSPRGGSWELFF. The covered CDR3 bases are TGTGCCAGTAGTCCACGGGGTGGGAGCTGGGAG.

This clone was picked up a small number of times. The sequence runs out 3 residues before the end of the CDR3; the remainder is reconstructed from the germline J gene. The genes are TRBV7-6 and TRBJ2-2; TRBD1 matches 7 bases. The CDR3 sequence is 18 residues long. V gave up 2 bases and J gave up 2 bases; unmatched junction bases: 11. Per germline, CDR1 SGHVS and CDR2 FNYEAQ. The covered CDR3 bases are TGTGCCAGCAGCTTAACCTTTGCCGGGACAGATAACACCGGGGAG. Protein sequence: CASSLTFAGTDNTGE. The entire CDR3 protein reads CASSLTFAGTDNTGELFF.

This clone has a count of ten or more. From the germline J gene comes the end of the CDR3, since the read stops 3 residues before it. The chain joins TRBV29-1 to TRBJ2-2; TRBD2 matches at 7 bases. J lost 5 bases, V lost 4 bases, and 7 bases had no gene match. The CDR3 consists of 14 residues. The V gene's germline CDR1 is SQVTM and CDR2 ANQGSEA. CDR3: CSVVVAGITGELFF. The CDR3 bases that were read are TGCAGCGTTGTAGTAGCGGGTATTACCGGGGAG.

This clone was detected many times. The CDR3 end is not reached by the read, which stops 3 residues before it; the germline J gene fills it in. This chain connects TRBV19 to TRBJ1-2, with TRBD1 matching 8 bases. With V trimmed by 4 bases and J by 0 bases, 4 bases remained unmatched. CDR1 LNHDA and CDR2 SQIVND come from the germline V gene (reference sequence). The CDR3 is made up of 15 amino acids. The sequenced CDR3 bases are TGTGCCAGTAGTACACAGGGGGGAGCTAACTATGGC. As protein: CASSTQGGANYG. Given in full, the CDR3 is CASSTQGGANYGYTF.

This clone has at least ten counts. The CDR3 end falls 3 residues outside the read, so it is completed with the germline J gene. J is TRBJ2-7 and V is TRBV18; possible D gene TRBD2, 6 bases. In germline, CDR1 is KGHSH, CDR2 LQKENI. The CDR3 length is 14 residues. V dropped 3 bases and J dropped 2 bases, with 11 bases sitting between them. CDR3 DNA (partial): TGTGCCAGCTCACCGGGGGGTCTGACCTACGAG. It translates to CASSPGGLTYE. The complete CDR3 protein is CASSPGGLTYEQYF.

As for this clone: The CDR3 end falls 3 residues outside the read, so it is completed with the germline J gene. The chain is built from TRBV11-3 and TRBJ2-1; TRBD1 aligns across 7 bases. The CDR3 consists of 15 residues. CDR1 and CDR2 from the germline V gene are SGHNT and YENEEA. With V trimmed by 4 bases and J by 5 bases, 8 bases remained unmatched. Partial CDR3 DNA: TGTGCCAGCAGCTCCCGGGACAGATTTGACAATGAG. Translation: CASSSRDRFDNE. The entire CDR3 sequence reads CASSSRDRFDNEQFF.

This clone was counted ten times or more. The read ends 3 residues early relative to the CDR3; the germline J gene fills the gap. The chain links TRBV2 to TRBJ1-1, with 8 bases aligning to TRBD1. Germline V lookup: CDR1 SNHLY, CDR2 FYNNEI. The CDR3 covers 14 residues. V trimming: 7 bases; J trimming: 5 bases; junction bases outside the gene matches: 9. CDR3 DNA, as far as it was read: TGTGCCAGCAATCCGGACAGGGAAAGGACTGAA. Its translation: CASNPDRERTE. The full-length CDR3 reads as CASNPDRERTEAFF.

There are many counts of this clone. The CDR3 end lies 3 residues beyond the end of the read and is filled in from the germline J gene. The chain employs TRBV18 and TRBJ2-5; D might be TRBD1 or TRBD2, each matching 6 bases. The CDR3 sequence is 14 residues long. V was cut by 8 bases and J by 1 base, with 14 bases left in between. Germline assignment: CDR1 KGHSH and CDR2 LQKENI. The sequenced CDR3 bases are TGTGCCAGCCTACTAGGGGGAGGCCAAGAGACC. Translation gives CASLLGGGQET. The whole CDR3 protein is CASLLGGGQETQYF.

As to this clone: The read comes to an end 3 residues before the CDR3 does, leaving the germline J gene to fill in the end. The chain uses TRBV19 and TRBJ2-2; 7 bases map to TRBD2. Trimming took 8 bases from V and 1 from J; bases not matched to a gene: 4. CDR1 LNHDA and CDR2 SQIVND come from the germline V gene (reference sequence). The CDR3 runs 14 residues. CDR3 bases read: TGTGCCAGTCGCGCTAGCGGGAACACCGGGGAG. It translates to CASRASGNTGE. The CDR3, in full, reads CASRASGNTGELFF.

Many counts were recorded for this clone. The missing CDR3 end, 3 residues past where the read stops, is filled in from the germline J gene. The chain recombines TRBV5-1 with TRBJ2-1; D might be TRBD1 or TRBD2, each matching 5 bases. CDR3 length: 15 amino acids. CDR1 SGHRS and CDR2 YFSETQ come from the germline V gene. With 4 bases removed from V and 6 bases from J, the gap between germline ends came to 17 bases. The DNA read from the CDR3 is TGCGCCAGCAGCCTGGGGAGTGGGGCTGCCAATGAG. Its translation: CASSLGSGAANE. The CDR3 reads in full as CASSLGSGAANEQFF.

This clone was recorded at least ten times. The observed sequence ends 3 residues before the CDR3 terminus, with the missing tail filled in from the germline J gene. The rearrangement uses TRBV7-9 and TRBJ1-5; no clear D gene. Germline CDR1 and CDR2: SEHNR and FQNEAQ (reference sequence). Trimming took 5 bases from V and 9 from J, leaving 11 bases between them. CDR3 size: 12 residues. CDR3 bases read: TGTGCCAGCAGCACAGAAATGGGGCCC. As protein: CASSTEMGP. The CDR3, in full, reads CASSTEMGPQHF.

This clone appeared many times. The read comes to an end 3 residues before the CDR3 does, leaving the germline J gene to fill in the end. This chain uses TRBV29-1 with TRBJ2-7, with unresolved D. The V gene's germline CDR1 is SQVTM and CDR2 ANQGSEA. The CDR3 is 12 amino acids. The V end was cut by 4 bases, the J end by 6 bases, with 13 bases between. CDR3 DNA, as far as it was read: TGCAGCGTTGTGATCCGTGTCGGCGAG. It specifies CSVVIRVGE. The full CDR3 sequence reads CSVVIRVGEQYF.

This clone was observed at least ten times. The read comes to an end 3 residues before the CDR3 does, leaving the germline J gene to fill in the end. The V and J genes are TRBV10-3 and TRBJ2-1, with 8 bases that match TRBD2. CDR3 length: 14 residues. Germline CDR1 is ENHRY and CDR2 is SYGVKD. The V gene end was trimmed by 6 bases and the J gene end by 6 bases; junction bases not matched to a gene: 7. CDR3 protein: CAISPGLGVNEQFF. The CDR3 bases that were read are TGTGCCATCAGCCCGGGACTAGGGGTCAATGAG.

A word on this clone: The read terminates 3 residues ahead of where the CDR3 ends, so the germline J gene completes it. J is TRBJ2-7 and V is TRBV5-1, with D possibly TRBD2 on 7 matching bases. The CDR3 runs 16 residues. The V end lost 6 bases, the J end lost 0 bases, and 19 bases lay between the germline ends. Germline loops: CDR1 SGHRS, CDR2 YFSETQ. The sequenced part of the CDR3 DNA is TGCGCCAGCAACCTGGGGGCGGGAGTAAGCTCCTACGAG. Translated, it gives CASNLGAGVSSYE. The whole CDR3 protein reads CASNLGAGVSSYEQYF.

This clone was seen at least ten times. The read terminates 3 residues before the CDR3 end, so the remaining end is supplied by the germline J gene. This chain links TRBV19 with TRBJ2-2, with D possibly being TRBD1 or TRBD2 (5 bases each). The CDR3 totals 15 residues. V was pared by 1 base and J by 0 bases, with 6 bases between. Germline V gene sequence: CDR1 LNHDA, CDR2 SQIVND (reference sequence). The CDR3 here is CASSIGGANTGELFF. The covered CDR3 bases are TGTGCCAGTAGTATAGGAGGGGCGAACACCGGGGAG.

This clone was detected many times. The read comes to an end 3 residues before the CDR3 does, leaving the germline J gene to fill in the end. The rearrangement uses TRBV7-9 and TRBJ2-1, with 7 bases matching TRBD1. Trimming removed 5 bases from V and 9 bases from J; junction bases left unmatched: 13. Germline V gene lookup returns CDR1 SEHNR and CDR2 FQNEAQ (reference sequence). The CDR3 sequence is 15 residues long. This CDR3 reads CASSPRQGASGEQFF. The part of the CDR3 DNA that was read is TGTGCCAGCAGCCCTCGACAGGGCGCTTCTGGTGAG.

This clone has a count of ten or more. The CDR3 is cut off 3 residues early in the read; its end comes from the germline J gene. The J gene is TRBJ1-1, the V gene TRBV12-3 or TRBV12-4; D ambiguous. V lost 2 bases and J 4 bases, leaving 11 bases between the germline ends. The CDR3 spans 14 residues. The CDR3 reads CASSLRAGFTEAFF. Incomplete CDR3 DNA: TGTGCCAGCAGTTTAAGGGCAGGATTCACTGAA.

This clone was seen repeatedly, ten times or more. The read terminates 3 residues before the CDR3 end, so the remaining end is supplied by the germline J gene. This chain uses TRBV29-1 with TRBJ2-7, with TRBD2 as a possible D gene (5 bases). CDR3 length equals 12 residues. V lost 7 bases to trimming and J lost 1 base, with 11 bases between them. Per the germline V gene, CDR1 is SQVTM and CDR2 is ANQGSEA. The CDR3 DNA, read in part, is TGCAGCGCTGAGCGGAATTCCTACGAG. Its protein is CSAERNSYE. The entire CDR3 protein reads CSAERNSYEQYF.

Points on this clone: The missing CDR3 end, 3 residues past where the read stops, is filled in from the germline J gene. The chain couples TRBV27 to TRBJ2-5; tentatively, D is TRBD2 (5 bases). Germline lookup yields CDR1 MNHEY and CDR2 SMNVEV (reference sequence). V lost 5 bases to trimming and J lost 3 bases, with 22 bases between them. The CDR3 totals 17 residues. The CDR3 bases that were read are TGTGCCAGCAGTCCCAGGACTCGTGCTCCCTCAGAAGAGACC. It specifies CASSPRTRAPSEET. The entire CDR3 sequence reads CASSPRTRAPSEETQYF.

This clone was counted ten times or more. The read terminates 3 residues before the CDR3 end, so the remaining end is supplied by the germline J gene. The J gene is TRBJ2-2, the V gene TRBV4-2; D is unclear. The CDR3 contains 12 residues. V lost 4 bases, J lost 6 bases, and 6 bases lay in between. The germline CDR1 and CDR2 sequences are LGHNA and YNFKEQ. The covered CDR3 bases are TGTGCCAGCAGCCCCCCGGCCGGGGAG. Its translation: CASSPPAGE. The full CDR3 is CASSPPAGELFF.

This clone was observed many times. Read data end 3 residues before the CDR3 end; the end is taken from the germline J gene. V and J are TRBV5-3 and TRBJ1-3; TRBD1 matches 11 bases. TRBV5-3 is an ORF, and what it does is uncertain. With 7 bases clipped from V and 3 bases from J, the junction kept 9 bases outside the gene matches. The CDR3 has 16 residues. CDR3 bases read: TGTGCCAGAGGACAGGGGGCGTCAGTTCGTGGAAACACC. Its protein product is CARGQGASVRGNT. The complete CDR3 protein is CARGQGASVRGNTIYF.

This clone was found many times. The CDR3 goes on 3 residues after the read ends, and that part is filled in from the germline J gene. The chain is built from TRBV6-2 or TRBV6-3 and TRBJ2-7, with a weak D call TRBD2 (5 bases). Germline CDR1 is MNHEY and CDR2 is SVGEGT. Between the trimmed V and J ends, which lost 2 bases and 6 bases, there was a span of 20 bases. This CDR3 has 16 amino acids. CDR3 DNA (partial): TGTGCCAGCAGTTACCGGACGGAGCGGCCCGTCGGCGAG. Translated, it gives CASSYRTERPVGE. The full CDR3 protein is CASSYRTERPVGEQYF.

In its sample, this clone was seen a few times. The CDR3 end falls 3 residues outside the read, so it is completed with the germline J gene. The V and J genes are TRBV5-6 and TRBJ2-7; 8 bases fit TRBD2. Germline V gene data show CDR1 as SGHDT and CDR2 as YYEEEE. After removal of 0 bases from V and 3 bases from J, the junction contained 2 bases not matched to a gene. This CDR3 has 14 residues. The sequenced CDR3 bases are TGTGCCAGCAGCTTGGGGCGGGGGGTCTACGAG. Translated, it gives CASSLGRGVYE. The whole CDR3 is CASSLGRGVYEQYF.

Remarks on this clone: Sequencing ends 3 residues short of the CDR3 end; the germline J gene provides the rest. The V call is TRBV5-1, the J call TRBJ1-6, with a weak D call TRBD1 (5 bases). V dropped 5 bases and J dropped 7 bases, with 10 bases sitting between them. Looked up from germline, CDR1 is SGHRS and CDR2 is YFSETQ. The CDR3 has 13 residues. The CDR3 sequence: CASRPGANSPLHF. The DNA read from the CDR3 is TGCGCCAGCAGGCCTGGGGCAAATTCACCC.